This is a list of T cell receptor beta chains from one sample in a study of tumor-infiltrating lymphocytes in primary liver carcinoma. TCRdb reanalysed the multiplex PCR reads using MiXCR and keeps one entry per CDR3 protein. The sample has some 180,000 distinct CDR3 sequences; 50% to 75% are singletons. The specimen sequenced was peripheral blood. These receptors were collected from a man aged 35 to 55 with primary liver carcinoma and hepatitis B virus infection. Each CDR3 is given with its conserved first and last residue. D genes are given only for firm matches. A row's size may be missing; if present it is once, few, many or a size class.

size: once; J: TRBJ2-5; D: TRBD1; length: 14; V: TRBV12-3/TRBV12-4; CDR3: CASRFGDSQETQYF; DNA: TGTGCCAGCAGGTTTGGGGACAGCCAAGAGACCCAGTACTTT
size: -; J: TRBJ2-7; D: -; length: 14; V: TRBV11-2; CDR3: CASSSPGSSYKQYF; DNA: TGTGCCAGCAGCTCCCCCGGGTCCTCTTACAAGCAGTACTTC
size: once; J: TRBJ2-5; D: -; length: 13; V: TRBV11-1; CDR3: CASGSTRGETQYF; DNA: TGTGCCAGCGGCAGTACTAGAGGCGAGACCCAGTACTTT
size: few; J: TRBJ2-1; D: -; length: 12; V: TRBV29-1; CDR3: CSVDLAYNEQFF; DNA: TGCAGCGTCGATCTAGCGTACAATGAGCAGTTCTTC
size: -; J: TRBJ2-7; D: -; length: 12; V: TRBV7-9; CDR3: CASSRTPHEQYF; DNA: TGTGCCAGCAGCCGAACCCCCCATGAGCAGTACTTC
size: -; J: TRBJ2-1; D: TRBD1; length: 15; V: TRBV4-1; CDR3: CASSNRDRGQDEQFF; DNA: TGCGCCAGCAGCAACCGGGACAGGGGGCAAGATGAGCAGTTCTTC
size: -; J: TRBJ2-3; D: -; length: 17; V: TRBV11-2; CDR3: CASSFGVTSISTDTQYF; DNA: TGTGCCAGCAGCTTCGGCGTGACTTCGATCAGCACAGATACTCAGTATTTT
size: few; J: TRBJ2-2; D: -; length: 15; V: TRBV5-3; CDR3: CARSLIKQGTGELFF; DNA: TGTGCCAGAAGCTTGATCAAACAGGGTACCGGGGAGCTGTTTTTT
size: -; J: TRBJ1-6; D: -; length: 18; V: TRBV4-1; CDR3: CASSQGLAGAPYNSPLHF; DNA: TGCGCCAGCAGCCAAGGCCTTGCGGGGGCCCCCTATAATTCACCCCTCCACTTT
size: -; J: TRBJ1-5; D: -; length: 14; V: TRBV10-3; CDR3: CAINERGESQPQHF; DNA: TGTGCCATCAACGAAAGGGGGGAGAGTCAGCCCCAGCATTTT
size: -; J: TRBJ2-2; D: -; length: 15; V: TRBV29-1; CDR3: CSVELPGGGLRELFF; DNA: TGCAGCGTTGAACTCCCGGGCGGGGGCCTCAGGGAGCTGTTTTTT
size: -; J: TRBJ1-4; D: -; length: 16; V: TRBV4-1; CDR3: CAGSPRRLATNEKLFF; DNA: TGCGCCGGCAGCCCAAGACGGTTGGCAACTAATGAAAAACTGTTTTTT
size: -; J: TRBJ2-5; D: -; length: 13; V: TRBV10-3; CDR3: CAISEAGEETQYF; DNA: TGTGCCATCAGTGAGGCAGGGGAAGAGACCCAGTACTTC
size: few; J: TRBJ1-5; D: -; length: 12; V: TRBV6-2/TRBV6-3; CDR3: CASSSLVIPQHF; DNA: TGTGCCAGCTCGAGCCTGGTCATCCCCCAGCATTTT
size: -; J: TRBJ2-1; D: -; length: 19; V: TRBV7-9; CDR3: CASSGIGRENWHSYNEQFF; DNA: TGTGCCAGCAGTGGGATAGGGCGGGAAAACTGGCACTCCTACAATGAGCAGTTCTTC
size: many; J: TRBJ2-1; D: TRBD1; length: 14; V: TRBV29-1; CDR3: CSVGTGLSYNEQFF; DNA: TGCAGCGTCGGGACAGGGCTTTCCTACAATGAGCAGTTCTTC